Shown below are 24 T cell receptor beta chains from a single sample sequenced in a study of beta chain features in type 1 diabetes. General study points: All four CD4+ subsets from Type 1 diabetes patients carried moderately but significantly shorter TCRB CDR3s.

For these TCRs, the target antigens are not known. Expressed TCRB transcripts were sequenced because the isolated RNA had all been reverse transcribed beforehand. Method: immunoSEQ multiplex PCR; TCRdb's copy keeps in-frame clones and lacks some. The profile shows 600,000 to 700,000 clones, around 15% of them singletons. The sequenced sample was naive CD4+ T cells from blood. All receptors come from a man in his late teens or twenties with type 1 diabetes.

This clone was detected only a few times. This sequence joins TRBV2 and TRBJ2-1; D is ambiguous. The germline V and J ends were trimmed by 7 bases and 8 bases, with 21 bases remaining between them. CDR3 length equals 15 residues. Germline V gene sequence: CDR1 SNHLY, CDR2 FYNNEI. DNA for the CDR3: TGTGCCAGCACCGGTGGGCCCTGGGCAATGGATGAGCAGTTCTTC. Protein: CASTGGPWAMDEQFF.

This clone was found a few times. J is TRBJ1-6 and V is TRBV7-2; 7 bases align to TRBD1. The CDR3 runs to 16 residues. V lost 5 bases to trimming and J lost 6 bases; unmatched junction nucleotides: 10. The germline CDR1 and CDR2 sequences are SGHTA and FQGNSA. As DNA, the CDR3 is TGTGCCAGCAGCCGACGCCGGGACAGTTCTAATTCACCCCTCCACTTT. Translating it yields CASSRRRDSSNSPLHF.

The CDR3 sequence is CASSGVDSNQPQHF. CDR3 nucleotides: TGTGCCAGCAGCGGGGTGGATAGCAATCAGCCCCAGCATTTT. The chain joins TRBV2 to TRBJ1-5; D gene uncertain. CDR3 size: 14 residues. V shed 6 bases and J shed 0 bases, with 9 bases lying between them. Germline loops: CDR1 SNHLY, CDR2 FYNNEI.

This clone was detected a few times. The chain recombines TRBV5-6 with TRBJ2-7, with D possibly matching TRBD1 (6 bases). Between the trimmed V and J ends, which lost 1 base and 2 bases, there was a span of 10 bases. Germline V lookup: CDR1 SGHDT, CDR2 YYEEEE. The CDR3 is 14 residues long. The CDR3 region is CASSLYRETYEQYF. DNA of the CDR3: TGTGCCAGCAGCTTGTACAGGGAAACCTACGAGCAGTACTTC.

The chain is built from TRBV30 and TRBJ1-2; the D gene is possibly TRBD1 (6 bases). This CDR3 is built from 13 residues. Trimming stripped 2 bases from V and 2 bases from J, with 9 bases between. The V gene's germline CDR1 is GTSNPN and CDR2 SVGIG (reference sequence). CDR3 DNA sequence: TGTGCCTGGAGTTACACAGGGAACTATGGCTACACCTTC. This encodes CAWSYTGNYGYTF.

The table lists this clone with a count of one. The gene calls are TRBV6-5 and TRBJ2-7; TRBD1 might be the D (6 bases). Germline CDR1 reads MNHEY; CDR2 reads SVGAGI. The CDR3 is 14 residues long. V was pared by 2 bases and J by 4 bases, with 12 bases between. CDR3 sequence reads: CASSYGQFGYEQYF. The CDR3 DNA is TGTGCCAGCAGTTACGGACAGTTCGGGTACGAGCAGTACTTC.

The J gene is TRBJ2-5, the V gene TRBV10-3, with 7 bases fitting TRBD2. Germline CDR1 ENHRY, CDR2 SYGVKD. The CDR3 spans 15 residues. The V gene end was trimmed by 2 bases and the J gene end by 5 bases; junction bases not matched to a gene: 8. Here the CDR3 reads CAISEGTKSGETQYF. The CDR3 nucleotides are TGTGCCATCAGTGAGGGGACTAAAAGCGGGGAGACCCAGTACTTC.

The genes are TRBV5-6 and TRBJ2-1, with D unclear. The CDR3 loop spans 13 amino acids. From germline, CDR1 is SGHDT and CDR2 YYEEEE. The V gene lost 0 bases and the J gene lost 6 bases, with 7 bases spanning the gap. The CDR3 region is CASSLVSLNEQFF. The CDR3, as DNA: TGTGCCAGCAGCTTGGTCAGCCTCAATGAGCAGTTCTTC.

This clone showed up just a few times. The chain carries TRBV4-1 and TRBJ2-3; tentative D call: TRBD1 (6 bases). The CDR3 totals 16 residues. The germline V gene encodes CDR1 MGHRA and CDR2 YSYEKL. Trimming removed 0 bases from V and 4 bases from J, with 14 bases in between. Here the CDR3 reads CASSQDPGASADTQYF. CDR3 nucleotide sequence: TGCGCCAGCAGCCAAGACCCAGGGGCTTCTGCAGATACGCAGTATTTT.

This clone was seen once. The chain has TRBV19 and TRBJ2-5; D may correspond to TRBD1 or TRBD2 (5 bases each). V lost 5 bases, J lost 5 bases, and 15 bases lay in between. This CDR3 spans 14 amino acids. The germline CDR1 and CDR2 sequences are LNHDA and SQIVND (reference sequence). The CDR3 is CASSPWDGAETQYF. The CDR3 coding sequence is TGTGCCAGTAGTCCGTGGGACGGCGCGGAGACCCAGTACTTC.

This clone turned up a few times. The chain links TRBV9 to TRBJ2-1; D not certain. CDR1 is SGDLS and CDR2 is YYNGEE in the germline V gene. The germline V and J ends were trimmed by 0 bases and 8 bases, with 9 bases remaining between them. This CDR3 contains 13 residues. CDR3 nucleotide sequence: TGTGCCAGCAGCGTAGAAGGATCGCATGAGCAGTTCTTC. Translating it yields CASSVEGSHEQFF.

V gene TRBV7-9 combines with J gene TRBJ2-7, with no clear D. Deletions cut 6 bases from V and 0 bases from J, with 21 bases between. CDR3 length: 17 amino acids. Looked up from germline, CDR1 is SEHNR and CDR2 is FQNEAQ (reference sequence). CDR3 in DNA: TGTGCCAGCAGTTCTTCCTCTAGGTATACGGACTCCTACGAGCAGTACTTC. This sequence encodes CASSSSSRYTDSYEQYF.

V and J are TRBV30 and TRBJ2-5; 12 bases fit TRBD2. Germline V gene lookup returns CDR1 GTSNPN and CDR2 SVGIG (reference sequence). V was clipped by 4 bases and J by 4 bases; unmatched bases: 16. The CDR3 extends over 18 amino acids. CDR3 nucleotide sequence: TGTGCCTGGACCGCTGGGGCTAGCGGGGGGGCCTTTGGAGAGACCCAGTACTTC. Translated: CAWTAGASGGAFGETQYF. Supplemented by reference TRBV30 and TRBJ2-5, the full variable domain reads SQTIHQWPATLVQPVGSPLSLECTVEGTSNPNLYWYRQAAGRGLQLLFYSVGIGQISSEVPQNLSASRPQDRQFILSSKKLLLSDSGFYLCAWTAGASGGAFGETQYFGPGTRLLVL.

In this sample, this clone turned up a few times. This chain joins TRBV30 and TRBJ2-5; D gene uncertain. V was pared by 5 bases and J by 1 base, with 14 bases between. The CDR3 is 14 amino acids. Per germline, CDR1 GTSNPN and CDR2 SVGIG (reference sequence). The CDR3 DNA follows: TGTGCCTGGGCCGATTGGAAGAGCCAAGAGACCCAGTACTTC. Amino acid sequence: CAWADWKSQETQYF.

This clone was detected only a few times. The V and J genes are TRBV6-5 and TRBJ2-7; D may be TRBD1 (6 bases). The CDR3 spans 15 residues. The germline V and J ends were trimmed by 5 bases and 4 bases, with 18 bases remaining between them. The germline gives CDR1 MNHEY, CDR2 SVGAGI. CDR3 nucleotides: TGTGCCAGCAGTCCTAACCGGGACACCCCTTACGAGCAGTACTTC. As protein: CASSPNRDTPYEQYF.

On this clone itself: The sample holds other DNA sequences that translate to the same CDR3. The chain couples TRBV30 to TRBJ2-7, with 7 bases lining up with TRBD1. The CDR3 length is 12 residues. Germline loops: CDR1 GTSNPN, CDR2 SVGIG (reference sequence). The V and J ends lost 0 bases and 6 bases, in that order; junction bases with no gene match: 2. This CDR3 reads CAWSVQGSEQYF. The CDR3 nucleotides read TGTGCCTGGAGTGTACAGGGGAGCGAGCAGTACTTC. Full variable domain (missing parts from reference TRBV30 and TRBJ2-7): SQTIHQWPATLVQPVGSPLSLECTVEGTSNPNLYWYRQAAGRGLQLLFYSVGIGQISSEVPQNLSASRPQDRQFILSSKKLLLSDSGFYLCAWSVQGSEQYFGPGTRLTVT.

The chain joins TRBV6-5 to TRBJ1-1, with D perhaps TRBD1 (6 bases). The CDR3 has 15 amino acids. CDR1 and CDR2 from the germline V gene are MNHEY and SVGAGI. V lost 0 bases to trimming and J lost 1 base, with 9 bases between them. CDR3 sequence: CASSYSRGQNTEAFF. The CDR3 bases are TGTGCCAGCAGTTACTCGAGGGGACAGAACACTGAAGCTTTCTTT.

This clone was observed a few times. This chain joins TRBV6-5 and TRBJ1-4; D not certain. From germline, CDR1 is MNHEY and CDR2 SVGAGI. The CDR3 totals 13 residues. The ends were cut back, 6 bases at V and 1 base at J, with 6 bases in the middle. The CDR3 loop reads CASRKITNEKLFF. CDR3 sequence (DNA): TGTGCCAGCAGGAAGATAACTAATGAAAAACTGTTTTTT.

This chain joins TRBV10-2 and TRBJ2-1; TRBD1 aligns across 8 bases. The V and J ends lost 5 bases and 4 bases, in that order; junction bases with no gene match: 7. The CDR3 runs to 15 residues. Germline CDR1 reads WSHSY; CDR2 reads SAAADI. CDR3 DNA: TGCGCCAGCAGTCGGGGACAGGTCAAATACAATGAGCAGTTCTTC. Amino acids: CASSRGQVKYNEQFF.

Only a few counts were recorded for this clone. The chain is built from TRBV27 and TRBJ2-7, with D perhaps TRBD1 (5 bases). V was cut by 9 bases and J by 2 bases, with 14 bases left in between. The germline V gene has CDR1 MNHEY and CDR2 SMNVEV (reference sequence). The CDR3 length is 13 residues. The CDR3 DNA reads TGTGCCAGTGCGACAGTCTTGACCTACGAGCAGTACTTC. It encodes CASATVLTYEQYF.

The chain uses TRBV10-2 and TRBJ1-3; D remains unclear. The germline V gene encodes CDR1 WSHSY and CDR2 SAAADI. CDR3 length: 12 amino acids. V dropped 2 bases and J dropped 4 bases, with 3 bases sitting between them. The CDR3 DNA sequence: TGCGCCAGCAGTGAGAGGGGAAACACCATATATTTT. This codes for CASSERGNTIYF.

CDR3 sequence reads: CASSFGTGMYEQYF. Written as DNA, the CDR3 is TGTGCCAGCAGCTTCGGGACAGGGATGTACGAGCAGTACTTC. The chain joins TRBV5-6 to TRBJ2-7; 9 bases line up with TRBD1. The ends lost 2 bases at V and 4 bases at J; junction bases unmatched: 4. CDR1 is SGHDT, CDR2 YYEEEE, per germline. The CDR3 runs 14 residues.

This CDR3 reads CASSPPGATYNEQFF. The CDR3 nucleotides are TGTGCCAGCTCACCACCAGGGGCGACCTACAATGAGCAGTTCTTC. The V and J genes are TRBV18 and TRBJ2-1; a possible D gene is TRBD1 (5 bases). The V end lost 0 bases, the J end lost 2 bases, and 8 bases lay between the germline ends. The CDR3 is 15 amino acids. Germline values: CDR1 KGHSH, CDR2 LQKENI.

The chain couples TRBV2 to TRBJ2-7; 7 bases agree with TRBD2. Germline loops: CDR1 SNHLY, CDR2 FYNNEI. The junction had 17 bases not matched to a gene; V was cut back by 6 bases and J by 9 bases. The CDR3 has 15 amino acids. The CDR3 nucleotides read TGTGCCAGCAGACCGTGGAGCGGGGTAGGGAACGGGCAGTACTTC. Residues: CASRPWSGVGNGQYF.